A selection of T cell receptor beta chains follows, all from one sample in a study of cytomegalovirus exposure and HLA in healthy donors. Assay: immunoSEQ multiplex PCR; the TCRdb copy retains only in-frame clones and omits some. The sample contains some 85,000 clones, approximately 84% of which appear only once. Material for sequencing was PBMCs. The receptors originated from a woman aged 45-65 years in good health and CMV-seronegative. CDR3s include the opening cysteine and the closing phenylalanine or tryptophan. A D gene is named only where the DNA matches it firmly. Not every row has a clone size; where given, it reads once, few, many or a size class.

J,V,size,D,CDR3,DNA
TRBJ2-7,TRBV6-1,-,-,CASSEVEKTLSYEQYF,TGTGCCAGCAGTGAAGTTGAGAAAACCCTCTCCTACGAGCAGTACTTC
TRBJ2-7,TRBV15,-,TRBD2,CATSRDSGMIYEQYF,TGTGCCACCAGCAGAGATAGCGGGATGATCTACGAGCAGTACTTC
TRBJ2-7,TRBV6-1,-,-,CASRGTWASYEQYF,TGTGCCAGCAGGGGGACTTGGGCTTCCTACGAGCAGTACTTC
TRBJ2-5,TRBV28,-,TRBD2,CASSPQRGQETQYF,TGTGCCAGCAGTCCCCAGCGGGGGCAAGAGACCCAGTACTTC
TRBJ1-1,TRBV5-1,-,-,CASSLAGNTEAFF,TGCGCCAGCAGCTTGGCGGGGAACACTGAAGCTTTCTTT
TRBJ2-1,TRBV29-1,-,-,CSVEKGRGDAEQFF,TGCAGCGTTGAAAAGGGGCGGGGAGATGCTGAGCAGTTCTTC
TRBJ2-1,TRBV27,-,TRBD1,CASSFPGRDRVEQFF,TGTGCCAGCAGTTTCCCCGGCCGGGACAGGGTTGAGCAGTTCTTC
TRBJ2-7,TRBV5-5,-,-,CASRDSSYEQYF,TGTGCCAGCAGGGACAGCTCCTACGAGCAGTACTTC
TRBJ2-7,TRBV14,-,-,CASSQVLGGGYEQYF,TGTGCCAGCAGCCAAGTTTTGGGGGGAGGCTACGAGCAGTACTTC
TRBJ1-5,TRBV2,-,TRBD1,CASGTAGNQPQHF,TGTGCCAGCGGGACAGCGGGCAATCAGCCCCAGCATTTT
TRBJ1-1,TRBV7-9,-,TRBD1,CASSLGQGNTEAFF,TGTGCCAGCAGCTTAGGACAGGGGAACACTGAAGCTTTCTTT
TRBJ2-7,TRBV19,-,TRBD1,CASSIGTGSYEQYF,TGTGCCAGTAGTATTGGGACAGGGTCCTACGAGCAGTACTTC
TRBJ1-1,TRBV30,-,TRBD1,CAWSVPGTANTEAFF,TGTGCCTGGAGTGTACCTGGGACAGCAAACACTGAAGCTTTCTTT
TRBJ1-6,TRBV7-9,-,-,CVATGSHSPLHF,TGTGTCGCAACAGGGTCCCATTCACCCCTCCACTTT
TRBJ1-6,TRBV7-9,-,-,CASSLWAGYSPLHF,TGTGCCAGCAGCTTATGGGCAGGGTATTCACCCCTCCACTTT
TRBJ1-6,TRBV6-6,once,TRBD1,CASRTSDRDDSPLHF,TGTGCCAGCAGGACCTCCGACAGGGACGATTCACCCCTCCACTTT
TRBJ2-1,TRBV7-3,-,-,CASSLAAGSFHEQFF,TGTGCCAGCAGCTTAGCCGCTGGTAGTTTTCATGAGCAGTTCTTC
TRBJ1-1,TRBV30,-,-,CAWTQTVYTEAFF,TGTGCCTGGACCCAGACAGTGTACACTGAAGCTTTCTTT
TRBJ2-7,TRBV28,once,TRBD1,CASSVQGSEQYF,TGTGCCAGCAGTGTACAGGGGAGCGAGCAGTACTTC
TRBJ2-1,TRBV4-1,-,TRBD2,CASSEGSGGAVSYNEQFF,TGCGCCAGCAGCGAAGGGAGCGGGGGGGCCGTTTCCTACAATGAGCAGTTCTTC
TRBJ2-1,TRBV7-6,-,-,CASSPQIDSVGVEQFF,TGTGCCAGCAGCCCACAGATTGACAGCGTTGGTGTTGAGCAGTTCTTC
TRBJ2-1,TRBV19,once,TRBD2,CATGAGGNNNEQFF,TGTGCCACTGGAGCGGGGGGCAACAACAATGAGCAGTTCTTC
TRBJ2-7,TRBV28,-,TRBD2,CASSYSGRDSYEQYF,TGTGCCAGCAGCTATAGCGGGAGGGACTCCTACGAGCAGTACTTC
TRBJ1-2,TRBV19,-,-,CASRGHLNYGYTF,TGTGCCAGTAGAGGACACCTAAACTATGGCTACACCTTC
TRBJ1-5,TRBV28,once,-,CASTRSDGNQPQHF,TGTGCCAGCACCCGGAGTGATGGCAATCAGCCCCAGCATTTT
TRBJ2-7,TRBV27,-,TRBD1,CASSRTGPNYEQYF,TGTGCCAGCAGTAGGACAGGGCCAAACTACGAGCAGTACTTC
TRBJ2-3,TRBV5-1,-,TRBD2,CASSRLASTDTQYF,TGCGCCAGCAGTAGACTAGCCTCCACAGATACGCAGTATTTT
TRBJ2-3,TRBV6-5,-,TRBD2,CASSPAGGFTDTQYF,TGTGCCAGCAGCCCCGCGGGAGGGTTTACAGATACGCAGTATTTT
TRBJ1-2,TRBV5-6,-,-,CASSLGGNYGYTF,TGTGCCAGCAGCTTGGGAGGCAACTATGGCTACACCTTC
TRBJ1-1,TRBV16,-,TRBD1,CASSKAGQGGTEAFF,TGTGCCAGCAGCAAAGCGGGACAGGGAGGCACTGAAGCTTTCTTT
TRBJ1-1,TRBV5-8,-,-,CAHLGGTEAFF,TGTGCCCACCTCGGTGGCACTGAAGCTTTCTTT
TRBJ2-3,TRBV7-2,-,-,CASSLARGTDTQYF,TGTGCCAGCAGCTTAGCGCGAGGTACAGATACGCAGTATTTT
TRBJ2-7,TRBV11-2,-,-,CASSRPGFEQYF,TGTGCCAGCAGCCGGCCAGGGTTCGAGCAGTACTTC
TRBJ1-1,TRBV15,-,-,CASRDTNTEAFF,TGTGCCTCCCGGGACACGAACACTGAAGCTTTCTTT
TRBJ2-2,TRBV9,few,-,CASTSGENTGELFF,TGTGCCAGCACCTCAGGGGAGAACACCGGGGAGCTGTTTTTT
TRBJ1-5,TRBV10-3,-,-,CAISEGGSNQPQHF,TGTGCCATCAGTGAGGGGGGGAGCAATCAGCCCCAGCATTTT
TRBJ2-2,TRBV7-7,-,-,CASSLALRYGRVDTGELFF,TGTGCTAGCAGCTTAGCGCTCCGTTATGGCAGGGTGGACACCGGGGAGCTGTTTTTT
TRBJ2-2,TRBV9,-,-,CASSQSIQGNTGELFF,TGTGCCAGCAGCCAATCAATCCAGGGGAACACCGGGGAGCTGTTTTTT
TRBJ1-1,TRBV19,-,TRBD1,CASRPGTGLRAFF,TGTGCCAGTAGGCCAGGGACAGGGTTAAGGGCTTTCTTT
TRBJ2-2,TRBV6-5,-,-,CASSLQGNTGELFF,TGTGCCAGCAGTCTCCAGGGGAACACCGGGGAGCTGTTTTTT
TRBJ2-1,TRBV7-2,-,TRBD1,CASSPIWDRANEQFF,TGTGCCAGCAGCCCCATATGGGACAGGGCTAATGAGCAGTTCTTC
TRBJ2-3,TRBV2,-,TRBD1,CASSGTGSSTDTQYF,TGTGCCAGCAGTGGGACAGGGTCTAGCACAGATACGCAGTATTTT
TRBJ2-5,TRBV7-2,-,TRBD2,CASSYYGSGGQETQYF,TGTGCCAGCAGCTACTACGGTAGCGGGGGCCAAGAGACCCAGTACTTC
TRBJ1-3,TRBV28,few,TRBD1,CASRLAQGGGNTIYF,TGTGCCAGCAGATTGGCACAGGGGGGAGGAAACACCATATATTTT
TRBJ1-6,TRBV6-5,-,-,CASSYPGGSPLHF,TGTGCCAGCAGTTACCCCGGGGGTTCACCCCTCCACTTT
TRBJ2-1,TRBV7-9,-,-,CASSLRYNEQFF,TGTGCCAGCAGCTTACGCTACAATGAGCAGTTCTTC